This TCR beta chain appears in the sequencing data of a study of technical replicates of blood from four donors. Only in-frame clones appear in the TCRdb table, and some are missing; sequencing was by immunoSEQ multiplex PCR. In the table there are roughly 68,000 clones, almost 95% of which are singletons. The sequenced sample was T cells isolated from PBMCs. The source of this sequence is a human donor in good health.

CDR3 sequence: CASRFYYEQYF. The CDR3 DNA reads as TGTGCCAGCAGATTTTACTACGAGCAGTACTTC. V gene TRBV28 combines with J gene TRBJ2-7; D remains ambiguous. Trimming pared 6 bases from V and 3 bases from J, leaving 6 bases between. Germline CDR1 and CDR2: MDHEN and SYDVKM. The CDR3 consists of 11 residues.